This entry features one T cell receptor (beta chain) sequence. Germline CDR1 reads SGHTA; CDR2 reads FQGNSA. The ends were cut back, 2 bases at V and 3 bases at J, with 7 bases in the middle. There are 14 residues in the CDR3. These data come from a study of control samples from healthy donors and cancer patients. Libraries were prepared by immunoSEQ multiplex PCR; TCRdb keeps only in-frame clonotypes and omits some of them. The profile shows roughly 180,000 clones, more than 85% of them singletons. The sample comprised blood. The chain carries TRBV7-2 and TRBJ2-2, with D possibly being TRBD1 (6 bases). The sequence was obtained from a woman aged 40 to 50 in good health. The CDR3 loop reads CASSLQGHTGELFF. The DNA for the CDR3 is TGTGCCAGCAGCTTACAGGGGCACACCGGGGAGCTGTTTTTT.